The 19 T cell receptor beta chains listed next were all sequenced from one sample in a study of CD8+ T cells in alopecia areata (dated by TCRdb to 2016 to 2019). The method was the immunoSEQ multiplex PCR assay. RNA was extracted from all samples and reverse transcribed into cDNA as template for TCR sequencing. The immuneACCESS repertoire file appears here via TCRdb, limited to in-frame rearrangements. These files lack a portion of the clones; in checked studies, under half of the deficit traces to unresolved V genes, and the cause of the others is not known. Recorded for this sample are nearly 110,000 clones; 65% to 85% of them occurred a single time. The ten largest make up roughly 23% of the sample. What this sample's time point label stands for: about 25 weeks on oral tofacitinib. The treatment or condition label corresponds to: oral pan-JAK inhibitor, 5-10 mg twice daily. This specimen was CD8+ T cells sorted from blood, taken at week 24, from a patient treated with tofacitinib. The receptor source for this set is a human donor with alopecia areata.

V is TRBV7-9 and J is TRBJ2-3; perhaps TRBD2 as D (6 bases). Trimming left V 9 bases short and J 3 bases short, with 13 bases between. Germline CDR1 is SEHNR and CDR2 is FQNEAQ (reference sequence). The CDR3 is 13 amino acids. CDR3 nucleotide sequence: TGTGCCAGTGCTGGAGGGCCGACAGATACGCAGTATTTT. Amino acid sequence: CASAGGPTDTQYF. The full variable domain, in which reference TRBV7-9 and TRBJ2-3 provide the parts outside the CDR3, is DTGVSQNPRHKITKRGQNVTFRCDPISEHNRLYWYRQTLGQGPEFLTYFQNEAQLEKSRLLSDRFSAERPKGSFSTLEIQRTEQGDSAMYLCASAGGPTDTQYFGPGTRLTVL.

This chain uses TRBV9 with TRBJ2-7; TRBD1 might be the D (5 bases). The CDR3 loop spans 14 amino acids. V was pared by 0 bases and J by 2 bases, with 9 bases between. Germline values: CDR1 SGDLS, CDR2 YYNGEE. The DNA of the CDR3 is TGTGCCAGCAGCGTAGGACAGTGGACCTACGAGCAGTACTTC. The encoded protein is CASSVGQWTYEQYF.

V usage is TRBV27 and J usage is TRBJ2-2; 8 bases are a match to TRBD1. CDR3 size: 15 residues. Germline values: CDR1 MNHEY, CDR2 SMNVEV (reference sequence). V shed 3 bases, J shed 6 bases, and the junction held 6 bases outside the gene matches. The CDR3 DNA follows: TGTGCCAGCAGTTTTATGGCAGGGGGCGCCGGGGAGCTGTTTTTT. It yields the protein CASSFMAGGAGELFF.

The chain has TRBV10-3 and TRBJ2-3, with 8 bases aligning to TRBD2. The CDR3 runs 18 residues. CDR1 and CDR2 from the germline V gene are ENHRY and SYGVKD. After removal of 2 bases from V and 3 bases from J, the junction contained 13 bases not matched to a gene. CDR3 DNA: TGTGCCATCAGTGAGCCCGCCGGCGCGCGGGGGGAAACAGATACGCAGTATTTT. This gives the protein CAISEPAGARGETDTQYF.

This clone was seen just once. Here the CDR3 reads CASGLGPSYGYTF. The CDR3 nucleotides read TGTGCTAGTGGTTTGGGACCGAGCTATGGCTACACCTTC. The chain couples TRBV12-5 to TRBJ1-2; D is ambiguous. Trimming pared 1 base from V and 4 bases from J, leaving 7 bases between. CDR1 LGHNT and CDR2 FRNRAP come from the germline V gene. CDR3 length equals 13 residues.

This rearrangement joins TRBV9 to TRBJ1-2; 8 bases align to TRBD1. This CDR3 comprises 16 residues. The trim removed 4 bases at V and 8 bases at J, leaving 16 bases unmatched. Germline CDR1 and CDR2: SGDLS and YYNGEE. The DNA of the CDR3 is TGTGCCAGCAGCCCGATCGGGACAGGCTCTCCCTACGGCTACACCTTC. This encodes CASSPIGTGSPYGYTF. Based on the CDR3 plus reference TRBV9 and TRBJ1-2, the full variable domain is DSGVTQTPKHLITATGQRVTLRCSPRSGDLSVYWYQQSLDQGLQFLIQYYNGEERAKGNILERFSAQQFPDLHSELNLSSLELGDSALYFCASSPIGTGSPYGYTFGSGTRLTVV.

The chain uses TRBV4-1 and TRBJ2-7, with D possibly being TRBD1 (5 bases). Trimming took off 4 bases at V and 5 bases at J, with 18 bases between the two ends. The CDR3 runs 15 residues. The germline V gene has CDR1 MGHRA and CDR2 YSYEKL. The CDR3, as DNA: TGCGCCAGCAGCCCCGCGACAGCCGGTCGGGACGAGCAGTACTTC. It codes for CASSPATAGRDEQYF.

This chain joins TRBV2 and TRBJ2-3; 15 bases match TRBD2. From germline, CDR1 is SNHLY and CDR2 FYNNEI. The CDR3 extends over 15 amino acids. V lost 10 bases, J lost 6 bases, and 8 bases stayed unmatched. The CDR3 DNA reads as TGTGCCACGAGGACTAGCGGGGGGGAAGCGGATACGCAGTATTTT. Encoded protein: CATRTSGGEADTQYF.

V is TRBV7-9 and J is TRBJ2-3; D gene unclear. The germline gives CDR1 SEHNR, CDR2 FQNEAQ (reference sequence). This CDR3 has 16 amino acids. V was shortened by 5 bases and J by 3 bases, with 18 bases between the two germline ends. The CDR3 bases are TGTGCCAGCAGCCCAATTAGAGGCAGTCTAACAGATACGCAGTATTTT. Its protein product is CASSPIRGSLTDTQYF.

CDR3 sequence reads: CASSFTATAKNIQYF. CDR3 sequence (DNA): TGTGCCAGCAGTTTTACAGCTACAGCCAAAAACATTCAGTACTTC. J is TRBJ2-4 and V is TRBV7-9; D remains ambiguous. This CDR3 has 15 residues. Trimming took 6 bases from V and 0 from J, leaving 12 bases between them. Looked up from germline, CDR1 is SEHNR and CDR2 is FQNEAQ (reference sequence).

This chain's CDR3 is CSVEGGDARADTQYF. DNA of the CDR3: TGCAGCGTTGAAGGGGGGGATGCTCGGGCAGATACGCAGTATTTT. The rearrangement uses TRBV29-1 and TRBJ2-3; TRBD2 might be the D (6 bases). The CDR3 length is 15 residues. The V gene's germline CDR1 is SQVTM and CDR2 ANQGSEA. V was trimmed by 1 base and J by 4 bases, leaving 15 bases between them.

The chain carries TRBV11-2 and TRBJ2-7; 11 bases fit TRBD2. The CDR3 is 14 amino acids. V was clipped by 3 bases and J by 4 bases; unmatched bases: 2. Germline CDR1 and CDR2: SGHAT and FQNNGV. The CDR3 bases are TGTGCCAGCAGCTTCACTAGCGGGGGATACGAGCAGTACTTC. Residues: CASSFTSGGYEQYF.

V is TRBV4-3 and J is TRBJ2-1; D is uncertain. The germline CDR1 and CDR2 sequences are LGHNA and YSLEER. This CDR3 contains 17 residues. V was shortened by 0 bases and J by 5 bases, with 17 bases between the two germline ends. CDR3 protein: CASSQEWVSQRNNEQFF. The CDR3 bases are TGCGCCAGCAGCCAAGAGTGGGTAAGTCAGAGAAACAATGAGCAGTTCTTC.

V and J are TRBV7-6 and TRBJ2-7; D uncertain. The CDR3 is 13 amino acids. Germline CDR1 is SGHVS and CDR2 is FNYEAQ. V was shortened by 3 bases and J by 3 bases, with 9 bases between the two germline ends. The CDR3 spells CASSLAGNYEQYF. DNA of the CDR3: TGTGCCAGCAGCTTGGCCGGAAACTACGAGCAGTACTTC.

This clone was picked up one time. V and J are TRBV13 and TRBJ1-1; D is undetermined. CDR1 and CDR2 from the germline V gene are PRHDT and FYEKMQ (reference sequence). V dropped 2 bases and J dropped 7 bases, with 5 bases sitting between them. The CDR3 has 11 amino acids. In DNA form, the CDR3 reads TGTGCCAGCAGCTTATTCGGTGAAGCTTTCTTT. Translated: CASSLFGEAFF.

The rearrangement uses TRBV7-2 and TRBJ2-7; no firm D call. Germline loops: CDR1 SGHTA, CDR2 FQGNSA. V was cut by 5 bases and J by 0 bases, with 2 bases left in between. The CDR3 loop spans 11 amino acids. Written as DNA, the CDR3 is TGTGCCAGCAGCATCTCCTACGAGCAGTACTTC. Translation gives CASSISYEQYF.

V usage is TRBV25-1 and J usage is TRBJ2-7, with TRBD1 as a possible D gene (5 bases). Germline lookup yields CDR1 MGHDK and CDR2 SYGVNS. The CDR3 totals 14 residues. V was shortened by 2 bases and J by 3 bases, with 11 bases between the two germline ends. The CDR3 DNA sequence: TGTGCCAGCAGTGAAGGCGAACAGGACTACGAGCAGTACTTC. Its protein product is CASSEGEQDYEQYF.

The chain has TRBV5-6 and TRBJ2-1, with TRBD2 matching over 9 bases. Unmatched junction bases numbered 7, after V lost 2 bases and J lost 4 bases. The V gene's germline CDR1 is SGHDT and CDR2 YYEEEE. The CDR3 covers 16 residues. Written as DNA, the CDR3 is TGTGCCAGCAGCTTAGGTGTGCTAGCGGGGTACAATGAGCAGTTCTTC. As protein: CASSLGVLAGYNEQFF.

The rearrangement uses TRBV19 and TRBJ2-3; D unclear. V was trimmed by 3 bases and J by 1 base, leaving 14 bases between them. This CDR3 has 16 residues. Germline V gene data show CDR1 as LNHDA and CDR2 as SQIVND (reference sequence). The CDR3 region has the DNA TGTGCCAGTAGTATTATAACGGCCCGGGGCACAGATACGCAGTATTTT. Residues: CASSIITARGTDTQYF.